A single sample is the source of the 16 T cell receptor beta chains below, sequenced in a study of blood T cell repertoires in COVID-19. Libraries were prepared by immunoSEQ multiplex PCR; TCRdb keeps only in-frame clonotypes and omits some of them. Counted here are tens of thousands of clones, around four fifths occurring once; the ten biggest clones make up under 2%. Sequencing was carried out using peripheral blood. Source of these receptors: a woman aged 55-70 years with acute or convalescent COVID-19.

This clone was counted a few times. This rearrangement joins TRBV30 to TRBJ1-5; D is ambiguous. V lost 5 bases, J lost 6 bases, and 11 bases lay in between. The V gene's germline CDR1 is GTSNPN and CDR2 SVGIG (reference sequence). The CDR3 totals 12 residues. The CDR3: CAWDGRGQPQHF. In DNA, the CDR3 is TGTGCCTGGGACGGTAGAGGTCAGCCCCAGCATTTT.

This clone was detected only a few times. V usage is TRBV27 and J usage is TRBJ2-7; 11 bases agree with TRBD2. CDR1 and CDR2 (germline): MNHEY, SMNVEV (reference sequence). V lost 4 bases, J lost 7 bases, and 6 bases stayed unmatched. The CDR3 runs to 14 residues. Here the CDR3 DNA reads TGTGCCAGCAGTTCTTTAGCGGGAGGGCTTGAGCAGTACTTC. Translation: CASSSLAGGLEQYF.

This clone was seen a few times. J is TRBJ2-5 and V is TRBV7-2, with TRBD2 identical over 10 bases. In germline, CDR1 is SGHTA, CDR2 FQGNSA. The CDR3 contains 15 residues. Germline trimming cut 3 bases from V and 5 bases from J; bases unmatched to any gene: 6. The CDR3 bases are TGTGCCAGCAGCTTGACTAGCGGGTGGGGGGAGACCCAGTACTTC. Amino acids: CASSLTSGWGETQYF.

The chain's CDR3 is CASSPSPSGDTTDTQYF. The CDR3, as DNA: TGTGCCAGCAGCCCGTCCCCTAGCGGGGATACCACAGATACGCAGTATTTT. The rearrangement links TRBV7-3 to TRBJ2-3; 9 bases agree with TRBD2. The germline V gene has CDR1 SGHTA and CDR2 FQGTGA. This CDR3 spans 17 amino acids. The V segment lost 5 bases and the J segment 2 bases; nucleotides outside the gene matches: 11.

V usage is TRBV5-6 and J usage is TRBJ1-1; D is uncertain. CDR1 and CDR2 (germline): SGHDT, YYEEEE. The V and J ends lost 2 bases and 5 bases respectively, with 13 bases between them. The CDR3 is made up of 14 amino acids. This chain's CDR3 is CASSLAVAGTEAFF. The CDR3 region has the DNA TGTGCCAGCAGCTTAGCGGTTGCGGGAACTGAAGCTTTCTTT. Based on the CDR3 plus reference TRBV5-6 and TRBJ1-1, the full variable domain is DAGVTQSPTHLIKTRGQQVTLRCSPKSGHDTVSWYQQALGQGPQFIFQYYEEEERQRGNFPDRFSGHQFPNYSSELNVNALLLGDSALYLCASSLAVAGTEAFFGQGTRLTVV.

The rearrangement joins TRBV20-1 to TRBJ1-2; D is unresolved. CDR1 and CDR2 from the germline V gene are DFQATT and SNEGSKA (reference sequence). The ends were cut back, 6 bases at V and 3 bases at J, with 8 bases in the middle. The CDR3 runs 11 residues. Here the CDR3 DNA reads TGCAGTGCCGTTCCGGACTATGGCTACACCTTC. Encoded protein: CSAVPDYGYTF.

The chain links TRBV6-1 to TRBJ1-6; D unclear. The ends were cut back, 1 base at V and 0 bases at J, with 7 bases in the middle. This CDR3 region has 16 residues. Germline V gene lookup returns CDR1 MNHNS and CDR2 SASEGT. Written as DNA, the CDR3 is TGTGCCAGCAGTGAAGTTTGGAGCTCCTATAATTCACCCCTCCACTTT. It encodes CASSEVWSSYNSPLHF.

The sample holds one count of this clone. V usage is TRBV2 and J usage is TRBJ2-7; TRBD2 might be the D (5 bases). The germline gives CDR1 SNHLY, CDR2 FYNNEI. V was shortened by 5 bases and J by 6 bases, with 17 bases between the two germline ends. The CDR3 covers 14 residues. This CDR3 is CASSLPAGSLEQYF. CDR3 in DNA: TGTGCCAGCAGTCTCCCTGCGGGCAGTCTCGAGCAGTACTTC.

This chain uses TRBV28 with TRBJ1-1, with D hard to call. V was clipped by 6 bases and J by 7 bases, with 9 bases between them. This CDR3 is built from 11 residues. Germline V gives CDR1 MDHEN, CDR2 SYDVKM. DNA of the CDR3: TGTGCCAGCAGACTAAATGGTGAAGCTTTCTTT. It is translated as CASRLNGEAFF.

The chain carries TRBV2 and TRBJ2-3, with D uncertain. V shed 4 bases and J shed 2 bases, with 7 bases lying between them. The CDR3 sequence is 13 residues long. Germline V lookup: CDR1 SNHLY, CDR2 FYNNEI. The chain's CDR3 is CASSAQITDTQYF. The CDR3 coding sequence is TGTGCCAGCAGTGCCCAAATCACAGATACGCAGTATTTT.

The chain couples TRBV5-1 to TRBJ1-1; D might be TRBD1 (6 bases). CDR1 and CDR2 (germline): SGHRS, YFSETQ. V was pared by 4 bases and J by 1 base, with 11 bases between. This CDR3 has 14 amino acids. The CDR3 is CASSLWTENTEAFF. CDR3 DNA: TGCGCCAGCAGCCTGTGGACAGAGAACACTGAAGCTTTCTTT.

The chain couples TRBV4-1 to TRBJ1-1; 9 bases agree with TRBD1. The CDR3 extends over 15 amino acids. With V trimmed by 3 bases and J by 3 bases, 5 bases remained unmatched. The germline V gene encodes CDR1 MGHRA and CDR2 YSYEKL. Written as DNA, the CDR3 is TGCGCCAGCAGCCACCCGGGACAGGGCCACACTGAAGCTTTCTTT. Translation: CASSHPGQGHTEAFF.

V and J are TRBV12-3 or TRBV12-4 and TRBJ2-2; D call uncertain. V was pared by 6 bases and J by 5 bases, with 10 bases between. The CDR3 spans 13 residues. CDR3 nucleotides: TGTGCCAGCAGCCCAAGAGAGACCGGGGAGCTGTTTTTT. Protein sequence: CASSPRETGELFF.

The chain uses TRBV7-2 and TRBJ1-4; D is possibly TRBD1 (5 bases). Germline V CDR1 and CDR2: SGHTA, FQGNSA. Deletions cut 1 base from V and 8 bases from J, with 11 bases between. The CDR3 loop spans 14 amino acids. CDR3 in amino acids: CASSLVSGREKLFF. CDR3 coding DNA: TGTGCCAGCAGCTTAGTTTCAGGGCGGGAAAAACTGTTTTTT.

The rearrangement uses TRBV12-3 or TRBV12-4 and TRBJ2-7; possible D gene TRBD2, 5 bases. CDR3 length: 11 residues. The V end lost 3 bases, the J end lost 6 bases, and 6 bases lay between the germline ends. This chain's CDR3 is CASSFEGEQYF. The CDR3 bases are TGTGCCAGCAGTTTCGAGGGCGAGCAGTACTTC.

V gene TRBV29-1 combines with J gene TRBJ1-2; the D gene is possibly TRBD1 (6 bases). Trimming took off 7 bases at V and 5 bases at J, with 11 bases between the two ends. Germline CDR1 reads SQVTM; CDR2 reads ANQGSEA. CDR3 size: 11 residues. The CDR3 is CSGGGQYGYTF. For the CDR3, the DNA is TGCAGCGGCGGGGGGCAGTATGGCTACACCTTC.